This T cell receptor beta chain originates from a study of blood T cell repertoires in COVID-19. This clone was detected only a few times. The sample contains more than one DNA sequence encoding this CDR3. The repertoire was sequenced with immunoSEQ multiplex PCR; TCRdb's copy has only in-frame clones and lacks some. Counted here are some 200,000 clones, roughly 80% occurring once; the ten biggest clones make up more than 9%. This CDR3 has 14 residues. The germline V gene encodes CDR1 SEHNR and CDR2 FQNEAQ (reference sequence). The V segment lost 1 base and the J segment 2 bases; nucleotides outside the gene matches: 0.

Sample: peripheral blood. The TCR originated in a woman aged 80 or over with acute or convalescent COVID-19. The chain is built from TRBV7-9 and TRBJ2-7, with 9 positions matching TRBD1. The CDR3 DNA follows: TGTGCCAGCAGCTTAGGGACAGGGGCCTACGAGCAGTACTTC. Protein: CASSLGTGAYEQYF.